The 31 T cell receptor beta chains presented below share a single source sample, sequenced in a study of T cell responses to AZD1222 COVID-19 vaccine. Assay: immunoSEQ multiplex PCR; the TCRdb copy retains only in-frame clones and omits some. The sample records over 120,000 clones, more than 85% being singletons. The sample here was peripheral blood, taken on day 0 of AZD1222 vaccination. These receptors originate from an adult in good health.

This sequence joins TRBV2 and TRBJ1-2; TRBD1 matches at 9 bases. The CDR3 is made up of 15 amino acids. Unmatched junction bases numbered 13, after V lost 6 bases and J lost 8 bases. Germline V gene data show CDR1 as SNHLY and CDR2 as FYNNEI. The CDR3 DNA reads as TGTGCCAGCAGGGACAGGGACAGGGTCTTTTTGGGCTACACCTTC. This encodes CASRDRDRVFLGYTF.

The J gene is TRBJ1-2, the V gene TRBV9, with D tentatively TRBD1 (5 bases). The CDR3 length is 14 residues. Germline V gene sequence: CDR1 SGDLS, CDR2 YYNGEE. V was clipped by 4 bases and J by 8 bases, with 18 bases between them. This chain's CDR3 is CASSSPSGGKGYTF. The CDR3 DNA follows: TGTGCCAGCAGCTCCCCATCGGGGGGTAAGGGCTACACCTTC.

This clone is a singleton in its sample. The chain uses TRBV18 and TRBJ1-4, with D perhaps TRBD1 (6 bases). Germline loops: CDR1 KGHSH, CDR2 LQKENI. V dropped 5 bases and J dropped 4 bases, with 17 bases sitting between them. This CDR3 comprises 16 residues. The CDR3 region is CASSLTGTWGNEKLFF. The CDR3, as DNA: TGTGCCAGCTCATTAACAGGGACCTGGGGTAATGAAAAACTGTTTTTT. Full variable domain (remainder filled in from reference TRBV18 and TRBJ1-4): NAGVMQNPRHLVRRRGQEARLRCSPMKGHSHVYWYRQLPEEGLKFMVYLQKENIIDESGMPKERFSAEFPKEGPSILRIQQVVRGDSAAYFCASSLTGTWGNEKLFFGSGTQLSVL.

The chain uses TRBV21-1 and TRBJ1-1; the table names TRBD1, a call not compared with the DNA. TRBV21-1 is given as a pseudogene. CDR3 length: 14 amino acids. CDR3 DNA: TGTGCCAGCAGCGGACAGTCATTACGCACTGAAGCTTTCTTT. This codes for CASSGQSLRTEAFF.

The chain couples TRBV4-1 to TRBJ2-1; possible D gene TRBD2, 6 bases. Germline V CDR1 and CDR2: MGHRA, YSYEKL. The CDR3 has 15 residues. Trimming removed 4 bases at V and 3 bases at J, with 13 bases between. This CDR3 is CASSLRGDSYNEQFF. The CDR3 DNA reads as TGCGCCAGCAGCCTGCGCGGGGATAGCTACAATGAGCAGTTCTTC.

V usage is TRBV7-9 and J usage is TRBJ1-2; D unclear. Per germline, CDR1 SEHNR and CDR2 FQNEAQ (reference sequence). The germline V and J ends were trimmed by 1 base and 5 bases, with 14 bases remaining between them. The CDR3 contains 15 residues. The CDR3 region has the DNA TGTGCCAGCAGCTTAGGAGACAACCCCCCATATGGCTACACCTTC. This sequence encodes CASSLGDNPPYGYTF. The whole variable domain, remainder taken from reference TRBV7-9 and TRBJ1-2, is DTGVSQNPRHKITKRGQNVTFRCDPISEHNRLYWYRQTLGQGPEFLTYFQNEAQLEKSRLLSDRFSAERPKGSFSTLEIQRTEQGDSAMYLCASSLGDNPPYGYTFGSGTRLTVV.

V and J are TRBV27 and TRBJ1-1, with D unclear. This CDR3 spans 13 amino acids. Trimming stripped 2 bases from V and 4 bases from J, with 8 bases between. Germline CDR1 is MNHEY and CDR2 is SMNVEV (reference sequence). The CDR3 DNA reads as TGTGCCAGCAGTTTAGGCAGGACCACTGAAGCTTTCTTT. Residues: CASSLGRTTEAFF.

This clone occurred once. The chain combines TRBV28 with TRBJ2-7, with a possible D match to TRBD1 (5 bases). The CDR3 is made up of 15 amino acids. Per the germline V gene, CDR1 is MDHEN and CDR2 is SYDVKM. Deletions cut 2 bases from V and 3 bases from J, with 14 bases between. CDR3 residues: CASSLLPGLHYEQYF. The CDR3 DNA reads TGTGCCAGCAGTTTACTTCCAGGGCTACACTACGAGCAGTACTTC.

This clone came up once. This chain joins TRBV28 and TRBJ1-5; no clear D gene. Trimming stripped 4 bases from V and 0 bases from J, with 22 bases between. Germline lookup yields CDR1 MDHEN and CDR2 SYDVKM. The CDR3 consists of 19 residues. The chain's CDR3 is CASSSPPLVGTLSNQPQHF. CDR3 sequence (DNA): TGTGCCAGCAGTTCTCCTCCACTGGTGGGAACTCTTAGCAATCAGCCCCAGCATTTT.

The chain links TRBV2 to TRBJ1-2, with D unresolved. Germline V gene sequence: CDR1 SNHLY, CDR2 FYNNEI. Trimming took off 1 base at V and 8 bases at J, with 11 bases between the two ends. The CDR3 loop spans 13 amino acids. CDR3 sequence: CASSEDTTWGYTF. The CDR3, as DNA: TGTGCCAGCAGTGAAGACACCACCTGGGGCTACACCTTC.

V and J are TRBV2 and TRBJ2-7, with TRBD2 as a possible D gene (6 bases). Germline values: CDR1 SNHLY, CDR2 FYNNEI. Trimming pared 5 bases from V and 2 bases from J, leaving 16 bases between. The CDR3 consists of 15 residues. CDR3 coding DNA: TGTGCCAGCAGTTGGGGAGTTGGCGGGACCTACGAGCAGTACTTC. Its translation is CASSWGVGGTYEQYF.

The chain employs TRBV28 and TRBJ2-1; unclear D gene. This CDR3 is 12 amino acids long. From germline, CDR1 is MDHEN and CDR2 SYDVKM. The germline V and J ends were trimmed by 1 base and 8 bases, with 6 bases remaining between them. CDR3 DNA: TGTGCCAGCAGTTTATTGGGGTATGAGCAGTTCTTC. Its translation is CASSLLGYEQFF.

The chain has TRBV18 and TRBJ2-2; TRBD1 aligns across 9 bases. This CDR3 region has 22 residues. The V and J ends lost 4 bases and 3 bases, in that order; junction bases with no gene match: 24. Germline CDR1 and CDR2: KGHSH and LQKENI. The CDR3 DNA reads as TGTGCCAGCTCACTATACACGCCGGGACAGGGACGGGGACTCGGGGACACCGGGGAGCTGTTTTTT. This sequence encodes CASSLYTPGQGRGLGDTGELFF. Full variable domain (rest looked up from reference TRBV18 and TRBJ2-2): NAGVMQNPRHLVRRRGQEARLRCSPMKGHSHVYWYRQLPEEGLKFMVYLQKENIIDESGMPKERFSAEFPKEGPSILRIQQVVRGDSAAYFCASSLYTPGQGRGLGDTGELFFGEGSRLTVL.

The chain carries TRBV5-1 and TRBJ1-2, with 11 nucleotides matching TRBD1. J gave up 0 bases and V 5 bases, and 6 bases lay outside the gene matches. Germline V lookup: CDR1 SGHRS, CDR2 YFSETQ. The CDR3 totals 16 residues. The CDR3 loop is CASSFGQGASNYGYTF. Here the CDR3 DNA reads TGCGCCAGCAGTTTTGGACAGGGGGCCTCTAACTATGGCTACACCTTC.

The chain combines TRBV28 with TRBJ1-5; D remains unclear. This CDR3 has 13 amino acids. Germline V lookup: CDR1 MDHEN, CDR2 SYDVKM. V was pared by 6 bases and J by 4 bases, with 10 bases between. The CDR3 loop reads CASRDYSNQPQHF. The CDR3 DNA reads TGTGCCAGCAGAGACTATTCAAATCAGCCCCAGCATTTT.

The CDR3 region is CASSQEWLDTQYF. In DNA form, the CDR3 reads TGTGCCAGCAGCCAAGAGTGGCTAGATACGCAGTATTTT. The rearrangement links TRBV4-2 to TRBJ2-3, with D hard to call. Looked up from germline, CDR1 is LGHNA and CDR2 is YNFKEQ. The CDR3 covers 13 residues. V lost 0 bases, J lost 5 bases, and 6 bases lay in between.

CDR3 in DNA: TGCGCCAGCAGCCAAGATTCCGTCCTCGAGGAAGGAAACACCATATATTTT. Residues: CASSQDSVLEEGNTIYF. V usage is TRBV4-1 and J usage is TRBJ1-3; D not certain. Germline V gene lookup returns CDR1 MGHRA and CDR2 YSYEKL. V was pared by 0 bases and J by 4 bases, with 16 bases between. The CDR3 consists of 17 residues.

This chain links TRBV5-1 with TRBJ1-5; TRBD1 might be the D (6 bases). The CDR3 is made up of 15 amino acids. Germline CDR1 SGHRS, CDR2 YFSETQ. V was clipped by 2 bases and J by 2 bases, with 11 bases between them. This CDR3 is CASSLYAGGNQPQHF. DNA for the CDR3: TGCGCCAGCAGCTTATATGCAGGGGGCAATCAGCCCCAGCATTTT.

Worth noting for this clone: This sample also contains other DNA sequences that code for the same CDR3. V is TRBV7-6 and J is TRBJ2-1; tentative D call: TRBD1 (6 bases). Trimming removed 3 bases from V and 4 bases from J, with 7 bases in between. Germline V gene sequence: CDR1 SGHVS, CDR2 FNYEAQ. The CDR3 spans 13 residues. In nucleotides, the CDR3 is TGTGCCAGCAGCTTCCAGGGGTACAATGAGCAGTTCTTC. It encodes CASSFQGYNEQFF.

This clone has just one count. The chain recombines TRBV7-2 with TRBJ1-3; D might be TRBD1 (5 bases). This CDR3 contains 14 residues. Trimming left V 5 bases short and J 0 bases short, with 8 bases between. Germline V gene lookup returns CDR1 SGHTA and CDR2 FQGNSA. The CDR3 loop is CASSPGHSGNTIYF. The CDR3 coding sequence is TGTGCCAGCAGCCCCGGACACTCTGGAAACACCATATATTTT.

The chain uses TRBV14 and TRBJ1-2, with D uncertain. V was pared by 2 bases and J by 4 bases, with 8 bases between. The CDR3 spans 13 residues. Germline-derived CDR1 and CDR2 are SGHDN and FVKESK. The DNA of the CDR3 is TGTGCCAGCAGCCAATGGGAGGTCTATGGCTACACCTTC. Amino acids: CASSQWEVYGYTF.

This clone was observed a single time. This sequence joins TRBV12-3 or TRBV12-4 and TRBJ2-7, with a possible D match to TRBD1 (6 bases). This CDR3 has 13 residues. V was pared by 5 bases and J by 6 bases, with 14 bases between. The chain's CDR3 is CASSGRGTFEQYF. CDR3 DNA sequence: TGTGCCAGCAGTGGCAGGGGTACTTTCGAGCAGTACTTC.

A note on this clone: This sample also contains other DNA sequences that code for the same CDR3. The chain uses TRBV6-5 and TRBJ1-5, with D hard to call. Germline CDR1 MNHEY, CDR2 SVGAGI. The CDR3 length is 14 residues. Trimming removed 6 bases from V and 2 bases from J, with 11 bases in between. Here the CDR3 DNA reads TGTGCCAGCAGACTACGCGGGGGCAATCAGCCCCAGCATTTT. It yields the protein CASRLRGGNQPQHF.

The gene calls are TRBV19 and TRBJ1-6, with 9 positions matching TRBD1. Germline V gene lookup returns CDR1 LNHDA and CDR2 SQIVND (reference sequence). This CDR3 is built from 14 residues. V shed 5 bases, J shed 8 bases, and the junction held 4 bases outside the gene matches. This CDR3 is CASSVRDRDSPLHF. In DNA, the CDR3 is TGTGCCAGTAGTGTCCGGGACAGGGATTCACCCCTCCACTTT.

The V gene is TRBV7-9, the J gene TRBJ2-7; TRBD2 matches at 13 bases. Germline V CDR1 and CDR2: SEHNR, FQNEAQ (reference sequence). Trimming removed 5 bases from V and 4 bases from J; junction bases left unmatched: 5. The CDR3 runs 15 residues. The CDR3, as DNA: TGTGCCAGCAGCAAAGGACTAGCGGGGGAGTACGAGCAGTACTTC. Protein product: CASSKGLAGEYEQYF. The whole variable domain, filled in from reference TRBV7-9 and TRBJ2-7, reads DTGVSQNPRHKITKRGQNVTFRCDPISEHNRLYWYRQTLGQGPEFLTYFQNEAQLEKSRLLSDRFSAERPKGSFSTLEIQRTEQGDSAMYLCASSKGLAGEYEQYFGPGTRLTVT.

The J gene is TRBJ1-2, the V gene TRBV21-1. TRBV21-1 is marked as a pseudogene. This CDR3 comprises 14 residues. CDR3 loop: CASSGGGFNYGYTF. In DNA form, the CDR3 reads TGTGCCAGCAGCGGAGGAGGGTTTAACTATGGCTACACCTTC.

The chain joins TRBV27 to TRBJ1-1; TRBD1 might be the D (5 bases). The CDR3 length is 14 residues. V lost 2 bases to trimming and J lost 5 bases, with 12 bases between them. Germline V gene data show CDR1 as MNHEY and CDR2 as SMNVEV (reference sequence). CDR3 sequence reads: CASSLGQRGTEAFF. DNA for the CDR3: TGTGCCAGCAGTTTAGGGCAGCGGGGGACTGAAGCTTTCTTT.

V is TRBV28 and J is TRBJ2-7, with D tentatively TRBD1 (5 bases). Trimming removed 5 bases from V and 3 bases from J, with 11 bases in between. CDR1 is MDHEN and CDR2 is SYDVKM in the germline V gene. This CDR3 has 13 amino acids. The CDR3 nucleotides are TGTGCCAGCAGTCCCGACAGATACTACGAGCAGTACTTC. Translated, it gives CASSPDRYYEQYF. The whole variable domain, filled in from reference TRBV28 and TRBJ2-7, reads DVKVTQSSRYLVKRTGEKVFLECVQDMDHENMFWYRQDPGLGLRLIYFSYDVKMKEKGDIPEGYSVSREKKERFSLILESASTNQTSMYLCASSPDRYYEQYFGPGTRLTVT.

The genes are TRBV2 and TRBJ1-2; the match to TRBD1 covers 9 bases. The CDR3 has 14 amino acids. The V gene's germline CDR1 is SNHLY and CDR2 FYNNEI. V gave up 6 bases and J gave up 7 bases; unmatched junction bases: 9. CDR3 DNA: TGTGCCAGCAGCAGCAACAGGGGGCTAGGTGGCTACACCTTC. This sequence encodes CASSSNRGLGGYTF.

This chain links TRBV13 with TRBJ2-1; D unresolved. The germline gives CDR1 PRHDT, CDR2 FYEKMQ (reference sequence). The CDR3 has 14 residues. Trimming removed 10 bases at V and 0 bases at J, with 13 bases between. The CDR3 sequence is CATIGPSSYNEQFF. CDR3 sequence (DNA): TGTGCCACCATAGGCCCGAGCTCCTACAATGAGCAGTTCTTC.

This clone is a singleton in its sample. Other nucleotide sequences from this sample produce the same CDR3. The chain's CDR3 is CASSDGQGTEQYF. CDR3 sequence (DNA): TGTGCCAGCAGCGACGGACAGGGGACGGAGCAGTACTTC. The gene calls are TRBV9 and TRBJ2-7; 9 bases align to TRBD1. The CDR3 covers 13 residues. V dropped 3 bases and J dropped 7; count of bases not matched to a gene: 5. Per the germline V gene, CDR1 is SGDLS and CDR2 is YYNGEE.